These 23 T cell receptor beta chains originate from one sample sequenced in a study of shared clonotypes between healthy human individuals. The repertoire was sequenced with immunoSEQ multiplex PCR; TCRdb's copy has only in-frame clones and lacks some. The table has around 1.1 million clones, roughly 80% seen once. Sequenced material: memory CD4+ T cells from PBMCs. The subset denotes: CD45RA-negative fraction. The receptors stem from a man younger than 35 in good health. Some clones in this sample may be carry-over from other donors' samples.

The rearrangement links TRBV29-1 to TRBJ2-2, with 9 bases lining up with TRBD2. V gave up 4 bases and J gave up 4 bases; unmatched junction bases: 4. CDR1 SQVTM and CDR2 ANQGSEA come from the germline V gene. The CDR3 length is 14 residues. The CDR3 loop reads CSVASSGITGELFF. The CDR3 DNA reads TGCAGCGTTGCTTCTAGCGGGATCACCGGGGAGCTGTTTTTT.

The chain combines TRBV7-9 with TRBJ2-5; 10 positions match TRBD2. This CDR3 contains 14 residues. With 6 bases clipped from V and 5 bases from J, the junction kept 6 bases outside the gene matches. Germline V gene data show CDR1 as SEHNR and CDR2 as FQNEAQ (reference sequence). The chain's CDR3 is CASSIAGGVETQYF. CDR3 in DNA: TGTGCCAGCAGTATAGCGGGAGGTGTGGAGACCCAGTACTTC.

In this sample, this clone turned up many times. The chain recombines TRBV25-1 with TRBJ2-1, with a tentative D call TRBD2 (5 bases). The CDR3 contains 17 residues. V lost 4 bases to trimming and J lost 1 base, with 17 bases between them. Per germline, CDR1 MGHDK and CDR2 SYGVNS. Here the CDR3 reads CASSGPGRSLSYNEQFF. The CDR3 coding sequence is TGTGCCAGCAGTGGCCCGGGGAGAAGCCTATCCTACAATGAGCAGTTCTTC.

This chain links TRBV7-6 with TRBJ1-3; unclear D gene. Trimming pared 0 bases from V and 0 bases from J, leaving 3 bases between. The V gene's germline CDR1 is SGHVS and CDR2 FNYEAQ. This CDR3 has 14 amino acids. The CDR3 sequence: CASSLALSGNTIYF. DNA for the CDR3: TGTGCCAGCAGCTTAGCGCTCTCTGGAAACACCATATATTTT.

The chain uses TRBV28 and TRBJ2-7; 11 bases map to TRBD2. From germline, CDR1 is MDHEN and CDR2 SYDVKM. The CDR3 has 16 amino acids. The J segment lost 3 bases and the V segment lost 1 base, leaving 5 bases of the junction unmatched. The CDR3 DNA follows: TGTGCCAGCAGTTTATTTTTAGCGGGAGGGGTCTACGAGCAGTACTTC. Translating it yields CASSLFLAGGVYEQYF.

Notes on this clone: Other DNA sequences in the same sample also yield this CDR3. The chain carries TRBV7-2 and TRBJ2-2; D unclear. The V and J ends lost 2 bases and 2 bases respectively, with 9 bases between them. The CDR3 runs 15 residues. Germline V gene sequence: CDR1 SGHTA, CDR2 FQGNSA. The CDR3 sequence is CASSLSSTNTGELFF. CDR3 nucleotide sequence: TGTGCCAGCAGCTTATCCAGTACAAACACCGGGGAGCTGTTTTTT.

The chain joins TRBV6-5 to TRBJ2-2; D not resolved. Germline CDR1 reads MNHEY; CDR2 reads SVGAGI. This CDR3 has 14 amino acids. Trimming stripped 0 bases from V and 5 bases from J, with 7 bases between. CDR3 residues: CASSYSLGTGELFF. CDR3 nucleotides: TGTGCCAGCAGTTACTCCCTTGGAACCGGGGAGCTGTTTTTT.

V usage is TRBV4-1 and J usage is TRBJ2-1; tentative D call: TRBD2 (7 bases). V lost 1 base, J lost 0 bases, and 10 bases lay in between. This CDR3 region has 16 residues. Germline CDR1 reads MGHRA; CDR2 reads YSYEKL. CDR3 sequence (DNA): TGCGCCAGCAGCCAAGGGGGGGGCTACTCCTACAATGAGCAGTTCTTC. This codes for CASSQGGGYSYNEQFF.

The count of this clone is one. A much larger clone is a single base away; this may be a read error. V usage is TRBV5-6 and J usage is TRBJ1-2; 7 nucleotides agree with TRBD1. Germline lookup yields CDR1 SGHDT and CDR2 YYEEEE. This CDR3 spans 14 amino acids. V lost 1 base and J lost 0; bases outside the gene matches: 0. CDR3 sequence (DNA): TGTGCCAGCAGCTTGACAGGGGCTAACTATGGCTACACCTTC. This translates into CASSLTGANYGYTF.

On this clone itself: A single base separates this from a much larger clone, so it may be a read error. Other nucleotide sequences from this sample produce the same CDR3. The genes are TRBV7-8 and TRBJ1-5; D is uncertain. The CDR3 spans 12 residues. Trimming shortened V by 5 bases and J by 2 bases, and 4 bases separated the two germline ends. Germline V gene data show CDR1 as SGHVS and CDR2 as FQNEAQ. The CDR3 DNA sequence: TGTGCCAGCAGCCAAGGCAATCAGCCCCAGCATTTT. Its translation is CASSQGNQPQHF.

This clone came up once. The chain combines TRBV5-1 with TRBJ1-5; TRBD1 aligns across 8 bases. Unmatched junction bases numbered 4, after V lost 1 base and J lost 4 bases. Germline CDR1 and CDR2: SGHRS and YFSETQ. The CDR3 consists of 15 residues. CDR3 sequence reads: CASSLNGQGNQPQHF. For the CDR3, the DNA is TGCGCCAGCAGCTTGAATGGACAGGGAAATCAGCCCCAGCATTTT.

J is TRBJ2-2 and V is TRBV11-3; the match to TRBD2 covers 10 bases. The CDR3 covers 16 residues. Germline assignment: CDR1 SGHNT and CDR2 YENEEA. V lost 5 bases, J lost 2 bases, and 5 bases stayed unmatched. The CDR3 DNA sequence: TGTGCCAGCAGCGCCCGGACTAGCGGAAACACCGGGGAGCTGTTTTTT. It encodes CASSARTSGNTGELFF.

This chain links TRBV28 with TRBJ2-7; no clear D. Trimming removed 8 bases from V and 3 bases from J, with 14 bases in between. Germline CDR1 and CDR2: MDHEN and SYDVKM. CDR3 length: 13 residues. This CDR3 reads CASVRSRGYEQYF. In DNA, the CDR3 is TGTGCCAGCGTCCGGAGTAGAGGCTACGAGCAGTACTTC.

This clone appeared once. The chain couples TRBV5-1 to TRBJ2-6; D is perhaps TRBD2 (5 bases). Germline V gene lookup returns CDR1 SGHRS and CDR2 YFSETQ. The V end lost 1 base, the J end lost 0 bases, and 5 bases lay between the germline ends. The CDR3 spans 15 residues. CDR3 in DNA: TGCGCCAGCAGCTTGCTAGCCTCTGGGGCCAACGTCCTGACTTTC. It translates to CASSLLASGANVLTF.

The rearrangement uses TRBV28 and TRBJ2-5; D might be TRBD1 (5 bases). V was pared by 2 bases and J by 5 bases, with 18 bases between. From germline, CDR1 is MDHEN and CDR2 SYDVKM. There are 16 residues in the CDR3. The CDR3 here is CASSLVRSGNAETQYF. In nucleotides, the CDR3 is TGTGCCAGCAGTTTAGTTCGTTCAGGGAACGCGGAGACCCAGTACTTC.

V and J are TRBV5-5 and TRBJ2-5; D not certain. The CDR3 consists of 12 residues. Germline CDR1 reads SGHKS; CDR2 reads YYEKEE (reference sequence). V was shortened by 2 bases and J by 7 bases, with 9 bases between the two germline ends. The chain's CDR3 is CASSLPEGTQYF. CDR3 coding DNA: TGTGCCAGCAGCTTACCGGAAGGGACCCAGTACTTC. Variable domain in full (rest from reference TRBV5-5 and TRBJ2-5): DAGVTQSPTHLIKTRGQQVTLRCSPISGHKSVSWYQQVLGQGPQFIFQYYEKEERGRGNFPDRFSARQFPNYSSELNVNALLLGDSALYLCASSLPEGTQYFGPGTRLLVL.

This clone was seen a few times. The chain employs TRBV6-1 and TRBJ2-7; 7 positions agree with TRBD1. J was trimmed by 3 bases and V by 6 bases; bases with no gene match: 2. The CDR3 has 12 amino acids. CDR1 and CDR2 from the germline V gene are MNHNS and SASEGT. The CDR3 coding sequence is TGTGCCAGCAGGGACAGGTACTACGAGCAGTACTTC. It is translated as CASRDRYYEQYF.

V and J are TRBV30 and TRBJ2-3; D is perhaps TRBD2 (5 bases). CDR3 length equals 15 residues. Trimming pared 0 bases from V and 1 base from J, leaving 11 bases between. The germline CDR1 and CDR2 sequences are GTSNPN and SVGIG (reference sequence). The CDR3 protein is CAWSVQSGRTDTQYF. The CDR3 bases are TGTGCCTGGAGTGTACAAAGCGGACGCACAGATACGCAGTATTTT.

The gene calls are TRBV29-1 and TRBJ2-7; 10 bases fit TRBD1. The CDR3 consists of 14 residues. Germline-derived CDR1 and CDR2 are SQVTM and ANQGSEA. V lost 5 bases, J lost 3 bases, and 7 bases stayed unmatched. As DNA, the CDR3 is TGCAGCGTTCGCACGGGACAGGGGCTCTACGAGCAGTACTTC. This sequence encodes CSVRTGQGLYEQYF.

The V and J genes are TRBV28 and TRBJ1-1; D remains ambiguous. The CDR3 consists of 13 residues. The germline V gene encodes CDR1 MDHEN and CDR2 SYDVKM. V lost 10 bases, J lost 0 bases, and 12 bases lay in between. The CDR3 here is CAIRPTVNTEAFF. The DNA for the CDR3 is TGTGCCATCCGCCCGACGGTGAACACTGAAGCTTTCTTT.

V and J are TRBV5-4 and TRBJ1-2; tentatively, D is TRBD1 (5 bases). The CDR3 sequence is 14 residues long. Between the trimmed V and J ends, which lost 3 bases and 8 bases, there was a span of 17 bases. The germline CDR1 and CDR2 sequences are SGHNT and YYREEE (reference sequence). In DNA, the CDR3 is TGTGCCAGCAGCTCCGGGACTAATCTTTTGGGCTACACCTTC. It codes for CASSSGTNLLGYTF.

This clone was counted a few times. This rearrangement joins TRBV19 to TRBJ1-5; D remains ambiguous. The V gene lost 5 bases and the J gene lost 3 bases, with 14 bases spanning the gap. The CDR3 covers 15 residues. The germline V gene has CDR1 LNHDA and CDR2 SQIVND (reference sequence). CDR3 nucleotides: TGTGCCAGTAGTTTTGTAGACGGGTACAATCAGCCCCAGCATTTT. Residues: CASSFVDGYNQPQHF.

This clone has only a few counts. Other DNA variants within this sample encode the same CDR3. The chain recombines TRBV27 with TRBJ2-5; D possibly matches TRBD1 or TRBD2 (7 bases each). The last part of the DNA fits TRBJ2-7 better; the J call may be wrong. CDR1 is MNHEY and CDR2 is SMNVEV in the germline V gene (reference sequence). CDR3 length: 16 amino acids. DNA of the CDR3: TGTGCCAGCAGCCTAGCCGCAGGGGGAGGGGGCTACGAGCAGTACTTC. The encoded protein is CASSLAAGGGGYEQYF.